The following is a T cell receptor beta chain sequence with its context. This clonotype has ten or more counts. The clone's antigen remains unknown. Base qualities are not provided; no much larger clone lies one nucleotide away. V and J lose 0 bases and 2 bases, and a span of 7 bases separates them. The germline V gene provides CDR1 SGDLS and CDR2 YYNGEE. Measured from the cysteine to the phenylalanine, the CDR3 is 14 residues long. The entry retains the CDR3 DNA only, 42 bases that are in frame from base 1. Library generation was performed with 5' RACE. The sequencer was an Illumina HiSeq 2500. A second PCR of roughly 7 to 11 cycles was performed with a sample-barcoded 5' primer and a J-beta primer mix. Each TCR beta cDNA molecule received a unique molecular identifier from a template-switch 5' adaptor carrying 12 random nucleotides. At least 2.5 million CDR3-containing paired-end reads were obtained from each sample. The Mint cDNA synthesis kit, primed by a TRBC-specific oligonucleotide, was used to synthesize first-strand cDNA from all RNA. Following uracil-DNA glycosylase treatment, a first 18-cycle PCR with universal primers M1SS and BC2_uni_R was performed on all cDNA. From the authors' description of their analysis: For normalization, 1 million high-quality reads, each with a distinct molecular identifier, were randomly selected from each sample. Instead of being binned into consensus sequences, reads with shared molecular identifiers were discarded. MiTCR, run with a Q25 quality threshold and the strictest error-elimination algorithm, handled CDR3 identification, clonotype clustering and error correction. Lower-bound total TCR beta diversity was estimated with a nonparametric unseen species model using Euler transformation. Using fastp at Q25 and MiXCR, TCRdb reprocessed the public reads and kept productive beta chains. All rows with the same CDR3 protein become a single entry with the most common DNA and genes. None of the V and J calls come from the authors' own analysis; TCRdb made them. The sample records around 900,000 distinct CDR3 sequences, under 30% of which are singletons. Roughly 17% of the sample is in the top ten clones.

Systemically healthy Caucasian individuals from Russia, around 38 in total and aged roughly 6 to 100 years, were included as donors. Each donor gave roughly 9 milliliters of peripheral blood, drawn into EDTA-treated Vacutainer tubes. Ficoll-Paque density-gradient centrifugation was used to isolate PBMCs, with at least 6 million obtained per sample. Trizol reagent was used to extract total RNA from PBMCs, with at least 5.5 micrograms per sample. For every donor, flow cytometry on a PBMC aliquot measured the percentage of naive CD45RAhigh/CD27high T cells. The data were obtained in a study of blood T cells in healthy people across ages (dated by TCRdb to between 2014 and 2017). About the investigation overall: Template switching captured roughly one uniquely barcoded TCR beta cDNA molecule per two T cells in model experiments. Age-related changes in TCR beta repertoire diversity were measured in the study by deep sequencing normalized with unique cDNA molecular identifiers. Four age groups were formed from the donors: young (average approximately 15 years), middle-aged (approximately 40), aged (62) and long-lived (approximately 78). Donors of different ages were randomly distributed across sequencing lanes to avoid experimental bias. For two donors (one aged 18 to 29 and one aged 80 or older), the study analyzed two additional independent replicas of 1 million unique cDNA reads from the same blood draw.

Overall study results and their limits: Estimates of total diversity based on one million sequenced T cells were regarded as lower bounds and as underestimates. As age increased, observed TCR beta diversity per million T cells dropped in a roughly linear way, and a significant reduction was already evident by age about 40. Donor CMV infection status was unknown, potentially confounding age-related changes in expanded clonotypes. Bulk unsorted PBMC profiling prevented conclusive comparison of naive and antigen-experienced compartments. Compared with the aged group, more naive CD4+ T cells, fewer expanded clones and increased TCR diversity were shown by the long-lived group, suggesting age selection. Observed TCR beta diversity correlated strongly with the percentage of naive T cells measured by flow cytometry.

Input material: blood. The chain joins TRBV9 to TRBJ2-3; the D gene is unclear. This clonotype originated in a woman of 80 years or more in good health. The sequenced DNA is TGTGCCAGCAGCGTAGTTCCTGCCACAGATACGCAGTATTTT. This gives the protein CASSVVPATDTQYF.